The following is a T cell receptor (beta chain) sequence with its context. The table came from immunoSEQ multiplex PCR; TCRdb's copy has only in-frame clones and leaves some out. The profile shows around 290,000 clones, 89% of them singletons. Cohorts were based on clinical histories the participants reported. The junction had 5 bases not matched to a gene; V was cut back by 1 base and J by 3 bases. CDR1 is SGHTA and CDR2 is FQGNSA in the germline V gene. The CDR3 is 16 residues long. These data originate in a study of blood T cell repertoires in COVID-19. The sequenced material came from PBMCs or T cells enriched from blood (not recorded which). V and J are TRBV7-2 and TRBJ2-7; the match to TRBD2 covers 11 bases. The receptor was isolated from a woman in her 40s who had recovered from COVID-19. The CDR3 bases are TGTGCCAGCAGCTTAGGTAGTAGCGGGAGGGTCTACGAGCAGTACTTC. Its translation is CASSLGSSGRVYEQYF. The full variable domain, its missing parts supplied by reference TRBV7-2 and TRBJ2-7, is GAGVSQSPSNKVTEKGKDVELRCDPISGHTALYWYRQSLGQGLEFLIYFQGNSAPDKSGLPSDRFSAERTGGSVSTLTIQRTQQEDSAVYLCASSLGSSGRVYEQYFGPGTRLTVT.